The 12 T cell receptor beta chains in this list originate from one sample, sequenced in a study of CD8 T cells in Susac syndrome (dated by TCRdb to the late 2010s). Library construction relied on the immunoSEQ multiplex PCR assay. RNA was extracted using the RNeasy kit, and roughly 0.45 to 1 microgram was reverse transcribed with random hexamers. The public sequencing data were trimmed at Q25 with fastp and processed into clonotypes with MiXCR by TCRdb, which kept only in-frame beta chains. When rows share a CDR3 protein, they turn into one entry using the most common DNA and genes. Counted in this sample were a few hundred thousand distinct CDR3 sequences; 65% to 90% of them appeared once. Roughly 0.21% of the sample goes to the ten largest clones. The sequenced sample was CD8+ T cells from PBMCs. These receptors all stem from a human donor with multiple sclerosis.

This chain links TRBV4-3 with TRBJ2-7, with D tentatively TRBD1 (6 bases). The CDR3 runs to 15 residues. Trimming pared 1 base from V and 0 bases from J, leaving 10 bases between. Germline loops: CDR1 LGHNA, CDR2 YSLEER. The CDR3, as DNA: TGCGCCAGCAGCCAAGCGAGGGACAACTCCTACGAGCAGTACTTC. Residues: CASSQARDNSYEQYF.

This chain uses TRBV12-5 with TRBJ2-3; maybe TRBD2 (6 bases). The V end lost 6 bases, the J end lost 0 bases, and 19 bases lay between the germline ends. Germline lookup yields CDR1 LGHNT and CDR2 FRNRAP. The CDR3 totals 17 residues. CDR3 residues: CASGNTGAMSSTDTQYF. As DNA, the CDR3 is TGTGCTAGTGGAAACACGGGAGCCATGTCTAGCACAGATACGCAGTATTTT.

This clonotype was seen a single time. This chain connects TRBV4-3 to TRBJ2-7, with 11 bases lining up with TRBD2. V lost 0 bases, J lost 6 bases, and 7 bases stayed unmatched. CDR1 and CDR2 (germline): LGHNA, YSLEER. This CDR3 comprises 16 residues. The CDR3 region has the DNA TGCGCCAGCAGCCAAGATAGGCTAGCGGGAGGAGGCGAGCAGTACTTC. Protein product: CASSQDRLAGGGEQYF.

The chain links TRBV9 to TRBJ2-4; weak D call: TRBD2 (7 bases). CDR3 length: 16 amino acids. CDR1 is SGDLS, CDR2 YYNGEE, per germline. The V end lost 0 bases, the J end lost 2 bases, and 12 bases lay between the germline ends. CDR3 bases: TGTGCCAGCAGCGTAGGAGGGGGGGCGACCAAAAACATTCAGTACTTC. This sequence encodes CASSVGGGATKNIQYF.

The genes are TRBV15 and TRBJ2-1; D perhaps matches TRBD2 (5 bases). CDR3 length: 14 amino acids. Germline V gene lookup returns CDR1 LNHNV and CDR2 YYDKDF (reference sequence). Between the trimmed V and J ends, which lost 0 bases and 7 bases, there was a span of 10 bases. The CDR3, as DNA: TGTGCCACCAGCAGAGATTTTGAGGGAAATGAGCAGTTCTTC. This sequence encodes CATSRDFEGNEQFF.

The sample holds a few counts of this clonotype. The chain has TRBV12-3 or TRBV12-4 and TRBJ1-1; D unresolved. The CDR3 contains 12 residues. V was cut by 6 bases and J by 4 bases, with 9 bases left in between. The CDR3 sequence: CASSPLGTEAFF. Written as DNA, the CDR3 is TGTGCCAGCAGCCCACTCGGCACTGAAGCTTTCTTT.

The CDR3 loop reads CASSGEGGELFF. DNA of the CDR3: TGTGCCAGCAGCGGAGAGGGAGGGGAGCTGTTTTTT. The chain recombines TRBV7-9 with TRBJ2-2, with D maybe TRBD2 (5 bases). The CDR3 has 12 amino acids. Germline V gene lookup returns CDR1 SEHNR and CDR2 FQNEAQ (reference sequence). The V and J ends lost 5 bases and 8 bases respectively, with 9 bases between them. The entire variable domain, with the rest obtained from reference TRBV7-9 and TRBJ2-2, is as follows: DTGVSQNPRHKITKRGQNVTFRCDPISEHNRLYWYRQTLGQGPEFLTYFQNEAQLEKSRLLSDRFSAERPKGSFSTLEIQRTEQGDSAMYLCASSGEGGELFFGEGSRLTVL.

The chain has TRBV3-1 and TRBJ2-5; D possibly corresponds to TRBD2 (6 bases). CDR1 LGHDT and CDR2 YNNKEL come from the germline V gene (reference sequence). With 3 bases removed from V and 5 bases from J, the gap between germline ends came to 19 bases. CDR3 length: 16 amino acids. CDR3 in amino acids: CASSHIADPRMETQYF. CDR3 bases: TGTGCCAGCAGCCACATAGCGGATCCCCGGATGGAGACCCAGTACTTC.

This clonotype was picked up one time. The CDR3 protein is CASAPTPGDRGAGELFF. CDR3 nucleotide sequence: TGTGCCAGCGCTCCAACTCCCGGGGACAGGGGGGCCGGGGAGCTGTTTTTT. This chain joins TRBV7-2 and TRBJ2-2; TRBD1 aligns across 11 bases. With 8 bases clipped from V and 6 bases from J, the junction kept 14 bases outside the gene matches. The CDR3 loop spans 17 amino acids. Germline CDR1 reads SGHTA; CDR2 reads FQGNSA. Complete variable domain (other parts from reference TRBV7-2 and TRBJ2-2): GAGVSQSPSNKVTEKGKDVELRCDPISGHTALYWYRQSLGQGLEFLIYFQGNSAPDKSGLPSDRFSAERTGGSVSTLTIQRTQQEDSAVYLCASAPTPGDRGAGELFFGEGSRLTVL.

This clonotype showed up just once. The chain joins TRBV12-3 or TRBV12-4 to TRBJ1-1, with 7 bases identical to TRBD1. V lost 5 bases to trimming and J lost 0 bases; unmatched junction nucleotides: 9. CDR3 size: 16 residues. The CDR3: CASSLRQGYMNTEAFF. In nucleotides, the CDR3 is TGTGCCAGCAGTCTTCGACAGGGTTACATGAACACTGAAGCTTTCTTT.

V is TRBV7-9 and J is TRBJ1-2; D uncertain. The CDR3 runs to 15 residues. Trimming cost V 4 bases and J 0 bases, with 12 bases left between them. Germline CDR1 is SEHNR and CDR2 is FQNEAQ (reference sequence). The CDR3 sequence: CASSSPGLSNYGYTF. The CDR3 nucleotides read TGTGCCAGCAGCTCCCCGGGCCTTTCTAACTATGGCTACACCTTC.

The chain joins TRBV7-9 to TRBJ2-1; 11 bases line up with TRBD2. This CDR3 has 18 amino acids. Losses at the gene ends were 6 bases for V and 5 bases for J; bases not matched to a gene: 15. CDR1 and CDR2 (germline): SEHNR, FQNEAQ (reference sequence). This chain's CDR3 is CASSPHVVGLAVDNEQFF. DNA for the CDR3: TGTGCCAGCAGTCCGCATGTCGTGGGACTAGCGGTTGACAATGAGCAGTTCTTC.